This TCR beta chain is drawn from a study of OX40 agonist ivuxolimab in advanced cancers. Germline loops: CDR1 SGHTA, CDR2 FQGTGA. The CDR3 is 14 amino acids. Trimming pared 3 bases from V and 2 bases from J, leaving 11 bases between. TCRdb keeps only in-frame clones here, not all; method: immunoSEQ multiplex PCR. The data show some 74,000 clones, around 94% seen once. This chain links TRBV7-3 with TRBJ2-7; D is unresolved. The sequenced sample was CD4+ or CD8+ T cells sorted from blood, obtained in a trial of the OX40 agonist ivuxolimab. The receptor's source is an adult with an advanced solid tumor such as melanoma, head and neck, liver or kidney cancer. As DNA, the CDR3 is TGTGCCAGCAGCTTCGAATCTGGACCCTACGAGCAGTACTTC. This encodes CASSFESGPYEQYF.